The 15 T cell receptor beta chains reported below all come from one sample, sequenced in a study of blood T cell repertoires in COVID-19. The method was immunoSEQ multiplex PCR; TCRdb's version includes in-frame clones alone and lacks a portion of them. The sample holds 200,000 to 300,000 clones, 86% seen once. The sequenced material came from peripheral blood. Source of these receptors: an elderly woman with COVID-19, enrolled during active disease.

This clone has more than one count but fewer than ten. The CDR3 DNA sequence: TGTGCCAGCAGGTTACGGAGCGGGGTCGGCACAGATACGCAGTATTTT. Protein product: CASRLRSGVGTDTQYF. This chain uses TRBV7-8 with TRBJ2-3, with 7 bases fitting TRBD2. With V trimmed by 6 bases and J by 1 base, 10 bases remained unmatched. Germline V gene lookup returns CDR1 SGHVS and CDR2 FQNEAQ. This CDR3 comprises 16 residues.

The chain is built from TRBV4-1 and TRBJ1-5; D remains ambiguous. Germline V gives CDR1 MGHRA, CDR2 YSYEKL. CDR3 length: 15 amino acids. V dropped 0 bases and J dropped 6 bases, with 12 bases sitting between them. CDR3 DNA: TGCGCCAGCAGCCAAGATGCGGGGATCGGTCAGCCCCAGCATTTT. Translating gives CASSQDAGIGQPQHF.

In its sample, this clone was seen once. The rearrangement joins TRBV10-2 to TRBJ2-3, with 9 bases lining up with TRBD1. The CDR3 spans 14 residues. V lost 5 bases and J lost 3; bases outside the gene matches: 3. The germline V gene encodes CDR1 WSHSY and CDR2 SAAADI. The CDR3 here is CASSLTGGTDTQYF. The DNA for the CDR3 is TGCGCCAGCAGTCTGACAGGGGGTACAGATACGCAGTATTTT.

The chain links TRBV18 to TRBJ1-4; no reliable D call. This CDR3 is 16 amino acids long. Trimming left V 1 base short and J 4 bases short, with 13 bases between. Germline V gene sequence: CDR1 KGHSH, CDR2 LQKENI. The CDR3 loop is CASSPQQRSNNEKLFF. The CDR3, as DNA: TGTGCCAGCTCACCACAGCAAAGATCAAATAATGAAAAACTGTTTTTT.

This chain joins TRBV2 and TRBJ2-5; D is ambiguous. This CDR3 has 13 amino acids. Germline V gene sequence: CDR1 SNHLY, CDR2 FYNNEI. The V end lost 3 bases, the J end lost 4 bases, and 9 bases lay between the germline ends. CDR3 DNA sequence: TGTGCCAGCAGTGACCGGTTTACAGAGACCCAGTACTTC. This encodes CASSDRFTETQYF.

The chain is built from TRBV10-3 and TRBJ1-3; D possibly corresponds to TRBD1 (6 bases). V lost 6 bases and J lost 4, with 13 bases in between. Per germline, CDR1 ENHRY and CDR2 SYGVKD. The CDR3 extends over 14 amino acids. CDR3 residues: CAIRDGGPGNTIYF. The CDR3 nucleotides read TGTGCCATCAGAGACGGGGGGCCCGGAAACACCATATATTTT.

There are a few counts of this clone. V usage is TRBV4-3 and J usage is TRBJ1-1; D remains unclear. Per germline, CDR1 LGHNA and CDR2 YSLEER. This CDR3 has 14 amino acids. V lost 0 bases and J lost 0, with 5 bases in between. CDR3 DNA: TGCGCCAGCAGCCAAGAATTCATGAACACTGAAGCTTTCTTT. This translates into CASSQEFMNTEAFF.

CDR3 loop: CATGSQGSETQYF. The CDR3 nucleotides are TGTGCCACGGGTAGCCAGGGCTCAGAGACCCAGTACTTC. This rearrangement joins TRBV24-1 to TRBJ2-5; a weak D match, TRBD1 (5 bases). Germline CDR1 and CDR2: KGHDR and SFDVKD. This CDR3 comprises 13 residues. Trimming removed 10 bases from V and 4 bases from J, with 15 bases in between.

This clone was detected only once. The V gene is TRBV7-2, the J gene TRBJ1-2; possible D gene TRBD1, 6 bases. The CDR3 length is 12 residues. Trimming cost V 4 bases and J 9 bases, with 12 bases left between them. Germline CDR1 SGHTA, CDR2 FQGNSA. CDR3 protein: CASSSQGTRYTF. The CDR3 DNA is TGTGCCAGCAGCTCACAGGGTACGCGCTACACCTTC.

This clone was found once. The gene calls are TRBV18 and TRBJ1-3; TRBD1 agrees at 9 bases. Trimming at V came to 0 bases and at J to 4 bases, leaving 7 bases not matched to a gene. This CDR3 is built from 17 residues. Germline CDR1 and CDR2: KGHSH and LQKENI. The CDR3 region is CASSPPTGQGDGNTIYF. The CDR3 DNA is TGTGCCAGCTCACCACCGACGGGACAGGGAGACGGAAACACCATATATTTT.

This clone was observed a few times. CDR3 loop: CASMEQGGSGNTIYF. In DNA form, the CDR3 reads TGTGCCAGCATGGAACAGGGGGGCTCTGGAAACACCATATATTTT. The chain employs TRBV10-3 and TRBJ1-3; 8 bases are a match to TRBD1. Per germline, CDR1 ENHRY and CDR2 SYGVKD. This CDR3 region has 15 residues. Unmatched junction bases numbered 8, after V lost 10 bases and J lost 0 bases.

V and J are TRBV7-3 and TRBJ2-2; 11 nucleotides align to TRBD1. This CDR3 has 15 amino acids. Germline trimming cut 3 bases from V and 7 bases from J; bases unmatched to any gene: 4. Germline assignment: CDR1 SGHTA and CDR2 FQGTGA. The CDR3 coding sequence is TGTGCCAGCAGCTTCGGACAGGGGGCGCACGGGGAGCTGTTTTTT. Protein: CASSFGQGAHGELFF. Combining the CDR3 with reference TRBV7-3 and TRBJ2-2 gives the whole variable domain GAGVSQTPSNKVTEKGKYVELRCDPISGHTALYWYRQSLGQGPEFLIYFQGTGAADDSGLPNDRFFAVRPEGSVSTLKIQRTERGDSAVYLCASSFGQGAHGELFFGEGSRLTVL.

V usage is TRBV10-3 and J usage is TRBJ2-1; D uncertain. Germline values: CDR1 ENHRY, CDR2 SYGVKD. The V end lost 2 bases, the J end lost 9 bases, and 14 bases lay between the germline ends. The CDR3 consists of 14 residues. Here the CDR3 reads CAISESSPPGEQFF. DNA of the CDR3: TGTGCCATCAGTGAGAGTTCGCCCCCAGGTGAGCAGTTCTTC.

The chain combines TRBV5-4 with TRBJ2-3, with a possible D match to TRBD2 (5 bases). CDR1 is SGHNT, CDR2 YYREEE, per germline (reference sequence). CDR3 length: 13 amino acids. V was trimmed by 4 bases and J by 5 bases, leaving 11 bases between them. CDR3 coding DNA: TGTGCCAGCAGCCCCGAGAGGGAAGATACGCAGTATTTT. It is translated as CASSPEREDTQYF.

This clone was recorded many times. CDR3 DNA sequence: TGTGCCACCAGTGACCAGGGTGTTGGCTACACCTTC. It codes for CATSDQGVGYTF. The V call is TRBV24-1, the J call TRBJ1-2, with D possibly being TRBD1 (5 bases). The CDR3 loop spans 12 amino acids. The germline CDR1 and CDR2 sequences are KGHDR and SFDVKD. V shed 4 bases and J shed 7 bases, with 9 bases lying between them.